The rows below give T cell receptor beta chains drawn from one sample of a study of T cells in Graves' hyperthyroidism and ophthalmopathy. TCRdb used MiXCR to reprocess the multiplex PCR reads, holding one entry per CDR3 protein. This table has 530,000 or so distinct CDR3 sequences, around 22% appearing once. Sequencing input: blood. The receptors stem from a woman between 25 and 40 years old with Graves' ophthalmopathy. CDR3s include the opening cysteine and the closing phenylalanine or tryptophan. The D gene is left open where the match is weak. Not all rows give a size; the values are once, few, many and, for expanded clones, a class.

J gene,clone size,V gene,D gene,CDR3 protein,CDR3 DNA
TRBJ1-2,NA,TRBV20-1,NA,CSARGGTAHYGYTF,TGCAGTGCTAGGGGGGGGACGGCACACTATGGCTACACCTTC
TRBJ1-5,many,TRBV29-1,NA,CSVEAGQDQPQHF,TGCAGCGTTGAAGCGGGGCAGGATCAGCCCCAGCATTTT
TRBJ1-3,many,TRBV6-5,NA,CASRGPGNTIYF,TGTGCCAGCAGGGGACCTGGAAACACCATATATTTT
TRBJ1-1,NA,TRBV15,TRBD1,CATSGIGAGGEAFF,TGTGCCACCAGCGGCATCGGGGCAGGGGGTGAAGCTTTCTTT
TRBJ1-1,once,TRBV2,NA,CASTREENTEAFF,TGTGCCAGCACCCGGGAGGAGAACACTGAAGCTTTCTTT
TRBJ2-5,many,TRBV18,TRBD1,CASSLPGTGETQYF,TGTGCCAGCTCACTGCCTGGGACAGGAGAGACCCAGTACTTC
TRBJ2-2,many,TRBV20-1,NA,CSASLNTGELFF,TGCAGTGCCTCCCTTAACACCGGGGAGCTGTTTTTT
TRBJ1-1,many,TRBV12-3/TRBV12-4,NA,CASSLDQGETEAFF,TGTGCCAGCAGTTTAGATCAGGGAGAGACTGAAGCTTTCTTT
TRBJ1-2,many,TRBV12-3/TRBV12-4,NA,CATTRGEFNYGYTF,TGTGCCACCACCCGAGGGGAATTCAACTATGGCTACACCTTC
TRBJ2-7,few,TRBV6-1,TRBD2,CASSNVPGLAGGTRYF,TGTGCCAGCAGTAATGTCCCGGGACTAGCGGGGGGCACGCGGTACTTC
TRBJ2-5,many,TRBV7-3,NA,CASSQGTSETQYF,TGTGCCAGCAGCCAAGGGACCTCGGAGACCCAGTACTTC
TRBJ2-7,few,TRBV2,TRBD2,CASREPVGGLANAYEQYF,TGTGCCAGCAGGGAACCGGTGGGGGGACTAGCAAATGCCTACGAGCAGTACTTC
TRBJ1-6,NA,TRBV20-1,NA,CSARVGDSPLHF,TGCAGTGCTAGAGTTGGGGATTCACCCCTCCACTTT
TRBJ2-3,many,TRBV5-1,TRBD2,CASSLVDSGVRTDTQYF,TGCGCCAGCAGCTTGGTAGATAGCGGGGTTCGCACAGATACGCAGTATTTT
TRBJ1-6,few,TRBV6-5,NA,CASSFGTLQGPSSYNSPLHF,TGTGCCAGCAGTTTCGGAACGCTACAGGGTCCAAGCTCCTATAATTCACCCCTCCACTTT
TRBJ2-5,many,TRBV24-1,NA,CATSSTGGVETQYF,TGTGCCACCAGTTCAACAGGGGGGGTGGAGACCCAGTACTTC
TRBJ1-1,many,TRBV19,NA,CASSIPKRMNTEAFF,TGTGCCAGTAGTATCCCAAAGAGGATGAACACTGAAGCTTTCTTT
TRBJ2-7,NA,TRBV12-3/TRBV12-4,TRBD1,CASRIRDREAEQYF,TGTGCCAGCAGGATCCGGGACAGAGAGGCCGAGCAGTACTTC
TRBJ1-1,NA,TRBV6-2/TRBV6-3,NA,CASRGGRLNTEAFF,TGTGCCAGCCGGGGCGGCAGGCTGAACACTGAAGCTTTCTTT
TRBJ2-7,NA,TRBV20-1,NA,CSARLDVTYELYF,TGCAGTGCCCGCTTAGACGTCACCTACGAGCTGTACTTC
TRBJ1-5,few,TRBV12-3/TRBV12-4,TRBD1,CASAGTGTNQPQHF,TGTGCCAGCGCCGGGACAGGGACCAATCAGCCCCAGCATTTT
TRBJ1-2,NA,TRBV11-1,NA,CASSLAFTVANYGYTF,TGTGCCAGCAGCTTAGCGTTTACAGTCGCTAACTATGGCTACACCTTC
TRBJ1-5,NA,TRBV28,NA,CASSLNAGNHQPQHF,TGTGCCAGCAGTTTAAATGCAGGGAACCATCAGCCCCAGCATTTT
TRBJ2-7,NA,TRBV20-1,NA,CSARPGYEQYF,TGCAGTGCTAGACCTGGCTACGAGCAGTACTTC
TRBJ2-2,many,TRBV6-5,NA,CASSYSKAGELFF,TGTGCCAGCAGTTACTCGAAGGCGGGGGAGCTGTTTTTT
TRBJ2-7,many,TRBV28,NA,CASRAAPGFKFYEQYF,TGTGCCAGCAGGGCCGCACCGGGGTTTAAGTTTTACGAGCAGTACTTC